This T cell receptor beta chain was identified in a study of T cell responses to AZD1222 COVID-19 vaccine. This clone was picked up many times. Method: immunoSEQ multiplex PCR; TCRdb's copy keeps in-frame clones and lacks some. Altogether 55,000 to 70,000 clones are present, roughly 90% being singletons, with the ten largest covering 7.5% to 9.5%. Looked up from germline, CDR1 is MRHNA and CDR2 is SNTAGT. V was clipped by 6 bases and J by 8 bases, with 17 bases between them. The CDR3 extends over 14 amino acids. The chain uses TRBV6-4 and TRBJ2-1; no reliable D call. The receptor comes from an adult in good health. The specimen comprised peripheral blood, sampled on day 0 of AZD1222 vaccination. The CDR3 protein is CASSRTADQDEQFF. The CDR3 bases are TGTGCCAGCAGCCGGACCGCCGACCAAGATGAGCAGTTCTTC.